Below, 25 T cell receptor beta chains from the same sample are listed, as sequenced in a study of blood T cell repertoires in COVID-19. Profiling relied on immunoSEQ multiplex PCR, and the TCRdb table lists in-frame clones only, not all of them. The sample carries roughly 70,000 clones, about 90% recorded once. The sequenced material came from peripheral blood. These TCRs come from a woman older than 75 with active COVID-19.

The chain joins TRBV12-3 or TRBV12-4 to TRBJ1-4; TRBD1 might be the D (5 bases). CDR3 length equals 13 residues. Trimming cost V 8 bases and J 8 bases, with 15 bases left between them. The CDR3 here is CASSRALGEKLFF. The CDR3 DNA is TGTGCCAGCTCCAGGGCCCTGGGGGAAAAACTGTTTTTT.

The J gene is TRBJ2-1, the V gene TRBV7-8, with 7 bases identical to TRBD2. CDR3 length: 16 residues. CDR1 and CDR2 from the germline V gene are SGHVS and FQNEAQ. After removal of 5 bases from V and 5 bases from J, the junction contained 12 bases not matched to a gene. This chain's CDR3 is CASSTHSGLGNNEQFF. DNA for the CDR3: TGTGCCAGCAGCACACACTCCGGACTAGGCAACAATGAGCAGTTCTTC.

Here the CDR3 reads CASSLGTGASGEQFF. CDR3 nucleotide sequence: TGTGCCAGCAGCTTGGGTACAGGAGCCTCTGGTGAGCAGTTCTTC. The chain combines TRBV11-1 with TRBJ2-1; perhaps TRBD1 as D (5 bases). Trimming removed 3 bases from V and 9 bases from J, with 18 bases in between. This CDR3 has 15 residues. The V gene's germline CDR1 is SGHAT and CDR2 FQDESV (reference sequence).

The chain couples TRBV2 to TRBJ2-3, with 9 bases identical to TRBD2. The CDR3 has 16 amino acids. The ends lost 4 bases at V and 0 bases at J; junction bases unmatched: 5. Germline-derived CDR1 and CDR2 are SNHLY and FYNNEI. The CDR3 DNA is TGTGCCAGCAGTGCGCGACTAGCGGCTAGCACAGATACGCAGTATTTT. Amino acids: CASSARLAASTDTQYF.

This sequence joins TRBV9 and TRBJ2-3; D is undetermined. CDR3 length: 14 residues. Germline values: CDR1 SGDLS, CDR2 YYNGEE. Trimming took 6 bases from V and 0 from J, leaving 11 bases between them. The CDR3 protein is CASTMSLSTDTQYF. In DNA form, the CDR3 reads TGTGCCAGCACTATGTCCCTTAGCACAGATACGCAGTATTTT. The complete variable domain, with remaining parts taken from reference TRBV9 and TRBJ2-3, reads DSGVTQTPKHLITATGQRVTLRCSPRSGDLSVYWYQQSLDQGLQFLIQYYNGEERAKGNILERFSAQQFPDLHSELNLSSLELGDSALYFCASTMSLSTDTQYFGPGTRLTVL.

This clone was seen only once. The chain is built from TRBV7-2 and TRBJ2-7, with D possibly matching TRBD2 (5 bases). The CDR3 extends over 13 amino acids. V was pared by 5 bases and J by 3 bases, with 11 bases between. Germline lookup yields CDR1 SGHTA and CDR2 FQGNSA. The CDR3 sequence: CASSRWEFYEQYF. The CDR3 DNA reads as TGTGCCAGCAGCCGTTGGGAGTTCTACGAGCAGTACTTC.

The rearrangement uses TRBV18 and TRBJ2-5; TRBD2 aligns across 10 bases. Unmatched junction bases numbered 1, after V lost 1 base and J lost 5 bases. This CDR3 has 14 amino acids. Germline-derived CDR1 and CDR2 are KGHSH and LQKENI. CDR3 amino acids: CASSPQGLAETQYF. CDR3 DNA sequence: TGTGCCAGCTCACCACAGGGACTAGCGGAGACCCAGTACTTC.

This clone was recorded a few times. The chain employs TRBV30 and TRBJ2-1; 8 positions match TRBD2. The CDR3 has 16 residues. V was pared by 0 bases and J by 6 bases, with 10 bases of the junction left unmatched. Germline V CDR1 and CDR2: GTSNPN, SVGIG (reference sequence). CDR3 amino acids: CAWSVRSLAGVNEQFF. The CDR3 nucleotides are TGTGCCTGGAGTGTAAGGTCGCTAGCGGGCGTCAATGAGCAGTTCTTC.

The chain has TRBV4-3 and TRBJ1-5, with 8 bases fitting TRBD1. In germline, CDR1 is LGHNA, CDR2 YSLEER. The CDR3 is made up of 21 amino acids. The ends lost 5 bases at V and 1 base at J; junction bases unmatched: 22. In DNA, the CDR3 is TGCGCCAGCAGCTCCCGCCTGGCGTCGGACAGGGAGGTAGTCAGCAATCAGCCCCAGCATTTT. It yields the protein CASSSRLASDREVVSNQPQHF.

V usage is TRBV19 and J usage is TRBJ2-2; 7 positions agree with TRBD2. This CDR3 region has 16 residues. CDR1 LNHDA and CDR2 SQIVND come from the germline V gene (reference sequence). Unmatched junction bases numbered 9, after V lost 3 bases and J lost 5 bases. The CDR3 DNA sequence: TGTGCCAGTAGTATTTACCGCGGGAGACCGACCGGGGAGCTGTTTTTT. Protein sequence: CASSIYRGRPTGELFF.

The chain couples TRBV3-1 (or the pseudogene TRBV3-2) to TRBJ1-2; D call uncertain. Trimming removed 2 bases from V and 4 bases from J, with 8 bases in between. CDR3 size: 13 residues. Germline lookup yields CDR1 LGHDT and CDR2 YNNKEL (reference sequence). In nucleotides, the CDR3 is TGTGCCAGCAGCCAAACAGCCTTCTATGGCTACACCTTC. This gives the protein CASSQTAFYGYTF.

The chain combines TRBV7-2 with TRBJ2-1; 12 bases are a match to TRBD2. CDR3 length: 14 amino acids. Germline assignment: CDR1 SGHTA and CDR2 FQGNSA. V was pared by 5 bases and J by 9 bases, with 5 bases of the junction left unmatched. DNA of the CDR3: TGTGCCAGCAGCCCAGGGACTAGCGGGCTTGAGCAGTTCTTC. It codes for CASSPGTSGLEQFF. Looking up the rest from reference TRBV7-2 and TRBJ2-1 gives the full variable domain: GAGVSQSPSNKVTEKGKDVELRCDPISGHTALYWYRQSLGQGLEFLIYFQGNSAPDKSGLPSDRFSAERTGGSVSTLTIQRTQQEDSAVYLCASSPGTSGLEQFFGPGTRLTVL.

V and J are TRBV18 and TRBJ2-7; 10 bases line up with TRBD1. CDR3 length: 14 amino acids. Per germline, CDR1 KGHSH and CDR2 LQKENI. Germline trimming cut 5 bases from V and 3 bases from J; bases unmatched to any gene: 4. CDR3 DNA sequence: TGTGCCAGCTCAGCGGGGACAGGGGACTACGAGCAGTACTTC. Its translation: CASSAGTGDYEQYF.

As regards this clone: At one end, the junction sequence differs from germline, possibly due to a read error. The chain recombines TRBV3-1 (or the pseudogene TRBV3-2) with TRBJ2-5; 7 bases fit TRBD2. Looked up from germline, CDR1 is LGHDT and CDR2 is YNNKEL (reference sequence). The CDR3 totals 16 residues. The CDR3 region is CASSQIRTSDQETQYF. CDR3 bases: TGTGCCAGCAGCCAAATTCGGACTAGTGACCAGGAGACCCAGTACTTC.

This chain uses TRBV29-1 with TRBJ2-1; a possible D gene is TRBD2 (6 bases). This CDR3 comprises 11 residues. The germline V gene encodes CDR1 SQVTM and CDR2 ANQGSEA. V was pared by 5 bases and J by 9 bases, with 11 bases between. CDR3 nucleotides: TGCAGCGTTAGACAGCGGGCTGAGCAGTTCTTC. Translating it yields CSVRQRAEQFF.

This clone was observed a single time. V usage is TRBV20-1 and J usage is TRBJ2-1; possible D gene TRBD1, 6 bases. This CDR3 spans 14 amino acids. V lost 3 bases to trimming and J lost 7 bases, with 16 bases between them. Germline CDR1 and CDR2: DFQATT and SNEGSKA (reference sequence). The CDR3, as DNA: TGCAGTGCTAGTCGAATGGGGGCGCTTAATGAGCAGTTCTTC. Its protein is CSASRMGALNEQFF.

The genes are TRBV4-3 and TRBJ1-3; D not certain. Germline-derived CDR1 and CDR2 are LGHNA and YSLEER. Trimming stripped 3 bases from V and 0 bases from J, with 12 bases between. The CDR3 totals 16 residues. The CDR3 here is CASSQDWRSSGNTIYF. The CDR3, as DNA: TGCGCCAGCAGCCAGGACTGGAGGAGCTCTGGAAACACCATATATTTT.

This chain joins TRBV5-1 and TRBJ2-7; 10 bases match TRBD2. The germline CDR1 and CDR2 sequences are SGHRS and YFSETQ. The CDR3 spans 16 residues. V shed 0 bases, J shed 5 bases, and the junction held 8 bases outside the gene matches. CDR3 nucleotides: TGCGCCAGCAGCTTGGGTCTAGCGGGAGTTGGCAACGAGCAGTACTTC. Protein product: CASSLGLAGVGNEQYF. Using reference TRBV5-1 and TRBJ2-7 for the parts outside the CDR3, the full variable domain is KAGVTQTPRYLIKTRGQQVTLSCSPISGHRSVSWYQQTPGQGLQFLFEYFSETQRNKGNFPGRFSGRQFSNSRSEMNVSTLELGDSALYLCASSLGLAGVGNEQYFGPGTRLTVT.

The chain couples TRBV7-3 to TRBJ2-1; 7 bases line up with TRBD2. V was clipped by 4 bases and J by 2 bases; unmatched bases: 5. Per the germline V gene, CDR1 is SGHTA and CDR2 is FQGTGA. CDR3 length: 15 amino acids. DNA for the CDR3: TGTGCCAGCAGCTCCGGCGGGGGACCCTACAATGAGCAGTTCTTC. Encoded protein: CASSSGGGPYNEQFF.

The chain is built from TRBV7-2 and TRBJ2-3, with 10 bases that match TRBD2. V dropped 4 bases and J dropped 3; count of bases not matched to a gene: 4. Per germline, CDR1 SGHTA and CDR2 FQGNSA. This CDR3 has 15 amino acids. CDR3 sequence reads: CASSSSGRGTDTQYF. CDR3 in DNA: TGTGCCAGCAGCTCCAGCGGGAGGGGGACAGATACGCAGTATTTT.

V gene TRBV11-2 combines with J gene TRBJ2-7; D perhaps matches TRBD2 (6 bases). This CDR3 is built from 15 residues. CDR1 is SGHAT, CDR2 FQNNGV, per germline. Between the trimmed V and J ends, which lost 2 bases and 3 bases, there was a span of 14 bases. The CDR3 reads CASSLMGTGGYEQYF. Written as DNA, the CDR3 is TGTGCCAGCAGCTTAATGGGGACTGGTGGCTACGAGCAGTACTTC.

The rearrangement joins TRBV11-3 to TRBJ2-3, with 9 positions matching TRBD1. This CDR3 is built from 14 residues. CDR1 and CDR2 from the germline V gene are SGHNT and YENEEA. V dropped 4 bases and J dropped 3; count of bases not matched to a gene: 2. This chain's CDR3 is CASSSQGATDTQYF. In DNA, the CDR3 is TGTGCCAGCAGCTCACAGGGGGCGACAGATACGCAGTATTTT.

This chain connects TRBV28 to TRBJ2-1, with D perhaps TRBD2 (6 bases). Germline loops: CDR1 MDHEN, CDR2 SYDVKM. The length of the CDR3 is 15 residues. Trimming shortened V by 3 bases and J by 7 bases, and 16 bases separated the two germline ends. Here the CDR3 reads CASSFRDSWGNEQFF. As DNA, the CDR3 is TGTGCCAGCAGTTTCCGGGACTCCTGGGGGAATGAGCAGTTCTTC.

The chain is built from TRBV11-2 and TRBJ2-2; D possibly corresponds to TRBD1 (6 bases). Germline V gives CDR1 SGHAT, CDR2 FQNNGV. This CDR3 spans 15 amino acids. Trimming removed 5 bases at V and 7 bases at J, with 17 bases between. CDR3 sequence: CASSLTGLSGGELFF. CDR3 nucleotides: TGTGCCAGCAGCCTTACAGGGTTGAGTGGCGGGGAGCTGTTTTTT.

V is TRBV12-1 and J is TRBJ2-7; the table's D call, TRBD1, was not checked against the DNA. TRBV12-1 is listed as a pseudogene. The length of the CDR3 is 14 residues. In nucleotides, the CDR3 is TGTGCCAGCAGCCCCCTCCTTACAGGGTACGAGCAGTACTTC. It translates to CASSPLLTGYEQYF.